This T cell receptor beta chain stems from a study of cytomegalovirus exposure and HLA in healthy donors. Study observations and caveats: Reported performance of the classifier showed diagnosis of cytomegalovirus status with high specificity and sensitivity. As immune exposure information, only CMV serostatus was available.

Germline-derived CDR1 and CDR2 are SGHTA and FQGNSA. Trimming cost V 5 bases and J 0 bases; bases outside gene matches: 7. The CDR3 loop spans 15 amino acids. The PCR made use of 60 Vbeta and 13 Jbeta primers. Generated by immunoSEQ multiplex PCR, the TCRdb table keeps only in-frame clones and is missing some. The table for this sample gives 95,000 to 150,000 clones. Remarks on this clone: What it recognizes is unknown.

Sequencing was done on a sample of PBMCs. The genes are TRBV7-2 and TRBJ2-7, with 7 bases that match TRBD2. The receptor was isolated from a man aged 18-30 years in good health and CMV-seronegative. CDR3 protein: CASSQAASGSYEQYF. CDR3 bases: TGTGCCAGCAGCCAGGCGGCTAGCGGCTCCTACGAGCAGTACTTC.